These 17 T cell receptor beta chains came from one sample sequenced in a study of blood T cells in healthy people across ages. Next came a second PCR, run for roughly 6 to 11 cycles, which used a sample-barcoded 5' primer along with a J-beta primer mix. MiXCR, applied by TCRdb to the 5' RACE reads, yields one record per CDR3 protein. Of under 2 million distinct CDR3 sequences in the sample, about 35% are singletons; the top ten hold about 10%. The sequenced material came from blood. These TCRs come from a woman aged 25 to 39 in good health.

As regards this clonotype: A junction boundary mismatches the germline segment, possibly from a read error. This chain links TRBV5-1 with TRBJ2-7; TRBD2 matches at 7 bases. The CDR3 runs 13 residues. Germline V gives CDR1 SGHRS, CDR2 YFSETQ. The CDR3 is CASNLSSGQGQYF. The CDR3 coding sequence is TGCGCCAGCAACTTGTCTAGCGGCCAAGGGCAGTACTTC.

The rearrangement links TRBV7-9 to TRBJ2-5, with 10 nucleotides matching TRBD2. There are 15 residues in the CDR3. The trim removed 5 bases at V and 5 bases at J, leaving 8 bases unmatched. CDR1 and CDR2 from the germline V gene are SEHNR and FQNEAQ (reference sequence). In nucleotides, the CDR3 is TGTGCCAGCAGCAGTAGCGGGAGGAGGGAGGAGACCCAGTACTTC. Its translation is CASSSSGRREETQYF.

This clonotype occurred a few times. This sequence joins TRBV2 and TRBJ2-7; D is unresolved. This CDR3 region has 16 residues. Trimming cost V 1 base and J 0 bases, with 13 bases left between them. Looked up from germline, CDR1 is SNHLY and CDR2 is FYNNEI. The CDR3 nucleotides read TGTGCCAGCAGTGAAGAGGCCCAGTCACGCTCCTACGAGCAGTACTTC. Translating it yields CASSEEAQSRSYEQYF.

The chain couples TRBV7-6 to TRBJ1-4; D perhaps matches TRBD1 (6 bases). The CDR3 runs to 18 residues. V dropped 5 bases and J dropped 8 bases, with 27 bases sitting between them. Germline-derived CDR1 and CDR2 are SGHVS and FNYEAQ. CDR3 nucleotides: TGTGCCAGCAGCCCCACCCGCGGTGAGGGGGGTCGGGTCGAAAAACTGTTTTTT. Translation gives CASSPTRGEGGRVEKLFF.

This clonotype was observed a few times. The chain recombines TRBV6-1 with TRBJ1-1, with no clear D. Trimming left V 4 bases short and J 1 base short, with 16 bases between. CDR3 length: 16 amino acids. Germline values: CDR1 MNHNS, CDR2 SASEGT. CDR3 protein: CASSVDPYRGNTEAFF. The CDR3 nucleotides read TGTGCCAGCAGTGTAGACCCGTACAGAGGGAACACTGAAGCTTTCTTT.

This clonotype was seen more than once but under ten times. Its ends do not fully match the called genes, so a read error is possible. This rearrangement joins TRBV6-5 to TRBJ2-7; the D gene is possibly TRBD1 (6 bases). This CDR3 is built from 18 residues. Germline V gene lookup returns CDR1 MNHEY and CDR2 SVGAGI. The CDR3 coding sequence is TGTGCCAGCAGTTACTCATCGCAGGGGCCGGAAGGAACCTACGGGCAGTACTTC. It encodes CASSYSSQGPEGTYGQYF.

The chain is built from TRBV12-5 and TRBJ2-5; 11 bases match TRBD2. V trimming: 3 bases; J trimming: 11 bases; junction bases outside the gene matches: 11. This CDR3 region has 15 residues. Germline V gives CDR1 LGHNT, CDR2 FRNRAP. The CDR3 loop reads CASGLHSGGAGEQYF. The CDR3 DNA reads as TGTGCTAGTGGTTTACATAGCGGGGGGGCAGGAGAGCAGTACTTC. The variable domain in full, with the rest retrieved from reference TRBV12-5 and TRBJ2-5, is DARVTQTPRHKVTEMGQEVTMRCQPILGHNTVFWYRQTMMQGLELLAYFRNRAPLDDSGMPKDRFSAEMPDATLATLKIQPSEPRDSAVYFCASGLHSGGAGEQYFGPGTRLLVL.

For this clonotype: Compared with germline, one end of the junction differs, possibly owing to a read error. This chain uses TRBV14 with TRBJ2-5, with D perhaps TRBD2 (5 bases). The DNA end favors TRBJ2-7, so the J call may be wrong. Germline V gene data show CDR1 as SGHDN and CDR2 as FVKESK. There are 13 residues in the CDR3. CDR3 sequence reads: CAGSQEGVFEQYF. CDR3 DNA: TGTGCCGGCAGCCAAGAGGGTGTTTTCGAGCAGTACTTC.

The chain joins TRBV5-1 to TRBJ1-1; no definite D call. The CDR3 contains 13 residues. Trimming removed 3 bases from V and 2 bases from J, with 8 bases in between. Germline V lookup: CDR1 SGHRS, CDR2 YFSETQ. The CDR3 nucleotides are TGCGCCAGCAGCTGGTGGGGAAACACTGAAGCTTTCTTT. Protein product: CASSWWGNTEAFF. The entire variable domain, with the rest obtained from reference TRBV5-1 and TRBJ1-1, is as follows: KAGVTQTPRYLIKTRGQQVTLSCSPISGHRSVSWYQQTPGQGLQFLFEYFSETQRNKGNFPGRFSGRQFSNSRSEMNVSTLELGDSALYLCASSWWGNTEAFFGQGTRLTVV.

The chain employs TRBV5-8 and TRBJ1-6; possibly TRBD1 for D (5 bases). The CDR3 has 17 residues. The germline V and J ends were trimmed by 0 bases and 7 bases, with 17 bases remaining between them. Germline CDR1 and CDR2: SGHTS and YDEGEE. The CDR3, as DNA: TGTGCCAGCAGCTTGGCCAGGGTAAGGGTGACAAATTCACCCCTCCACTTT. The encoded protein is CASSLARVRVTNSPLHF.

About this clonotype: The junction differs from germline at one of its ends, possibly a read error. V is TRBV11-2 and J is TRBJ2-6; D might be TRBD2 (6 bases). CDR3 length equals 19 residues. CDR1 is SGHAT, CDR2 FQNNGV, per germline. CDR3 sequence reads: CTSSSLGGALWGGANVLTF. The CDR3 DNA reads TGTACCAGCAGCTCCCTTGGCGGGGCCCTCTGGGGTGGGGCCAACGTCCTGACTTTC.

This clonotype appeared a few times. DNA of the CDR3: TGTGCCAGCAGCTTAAAGTTTGGGGGCACAGATACGCAGTATTTT. It yields the protein CASSLKFGGTDTQYF. The V call is TRBV7-3, the J call TRBJ2-3; D call uncertain. V dropped 1 base and J dropped 1 base, with 9 bases sitting between them. CDR1 and CDR2 from the germline V gene are SGHTA and FQGTGA. The CDR3 has 15 residues.

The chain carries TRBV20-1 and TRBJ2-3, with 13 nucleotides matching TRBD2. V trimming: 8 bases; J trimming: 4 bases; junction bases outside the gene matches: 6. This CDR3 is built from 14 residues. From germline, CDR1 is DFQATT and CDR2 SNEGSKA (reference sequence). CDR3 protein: CSTVGLAGADTQYF. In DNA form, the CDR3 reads TGCAGTACAGTCGGACTAGCGGGAGCAGATACGCAGTATTTT.

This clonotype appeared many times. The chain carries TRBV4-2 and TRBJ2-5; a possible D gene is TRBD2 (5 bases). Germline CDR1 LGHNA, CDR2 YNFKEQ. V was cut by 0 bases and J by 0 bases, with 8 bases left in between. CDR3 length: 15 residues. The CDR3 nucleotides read TGTGCCAGCAGCCAAGATTGGAGGAACCAAGAGACCCAGTACTTC. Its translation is CASSQDWRNQETQYF.

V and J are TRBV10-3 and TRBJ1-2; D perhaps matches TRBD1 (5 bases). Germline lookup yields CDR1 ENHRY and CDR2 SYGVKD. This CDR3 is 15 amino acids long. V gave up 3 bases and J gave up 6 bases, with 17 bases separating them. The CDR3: CAISERGDSHDGYTF. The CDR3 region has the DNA TGTGCCATCAGTGAACGGGGGGACTCTCACGATGGCTACACCTTC.

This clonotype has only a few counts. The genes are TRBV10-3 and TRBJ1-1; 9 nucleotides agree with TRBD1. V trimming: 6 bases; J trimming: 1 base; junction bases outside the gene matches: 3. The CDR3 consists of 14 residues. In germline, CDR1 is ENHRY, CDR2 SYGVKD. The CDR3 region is CAISSTGGNTEAFF. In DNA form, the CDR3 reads TGTGCCATCAGCTCGACAGGGGGGAACACTGAAGCTTTCTTT.

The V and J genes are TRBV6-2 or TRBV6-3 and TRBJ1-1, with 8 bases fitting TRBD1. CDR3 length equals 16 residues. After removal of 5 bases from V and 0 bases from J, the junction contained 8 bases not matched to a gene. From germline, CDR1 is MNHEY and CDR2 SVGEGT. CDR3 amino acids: CASSPGQEFVNTEAFF. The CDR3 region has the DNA TGTGCCAGCAGTCCGGGACAGGAGTTCGTGAACACTGAAGCTTTCTTT.